Given below is one TCR beta chain in context. This record belongs to a study of blood T cell repertoires in COVID-19. Data came from immunoSEQ multiplex PCR; TCRdb stores just in-frame clones and leaves some out. The sample has 25,000 to 30,000 clones, about 85% seen once. V was shortened by 2 bases and J by 3 bases, with 6 bases between the two germline ends. The CDR3 consists of 14 residues. CDR1 is SGHRS and CDR2 is YFSETQ in the germline V gene. The gene calls are TRBV5-1 and TRBJ1-6, with D possibly matching TRBD1 (5 bases). The sequencing input was peripheral blood. The clonotype originates from a man aged 50 to 60 with active or convalescent COVID-19. CDR3 sequence reads: CASSFQGYNSPLHF. CDR3 DNA: TGCGCCAGCAGCTTTCAGGGCTATAATTCACCCCTCCACTTT.